Listed below are T cell receptor beta chains from one sample, sequenced in a study of breast tumors, draining lymph nodes, adjacent tissues. TCRdb re-called the multiplex PCR reads with MiXCR, one entry per CDR3 protein. The table records over 200,000 distinct CDR3 sequences, 32% of them present only once. The sample was axillary lymph node tissue. The receptors stem from a female donor with breast cancer. Some clones in this sample may be carry-over from other donors' samples. Both conserved end residues are part of each CDR3. A D gene is named only where the DNA matches it firmly. Size is omitted from some rows. Given values are once, few, many or a class for expanded clones.

j_call d_call clone_size v_call cdr3_nt cdr3_aa
TRBJ2-2 TRBD2 NA TRBV19 TGTGCCAGTAGTACGGCTAGCGGGAGCACCGGGGAGCTGTCTTTT CASSTASGSTGELSF
TRBJ2-7 TRBD2 few TRBV27 TGTGCCAGCAGGATCTCATTTCTGACTAGCTGGGACTACGAGCAGTACTTC CASRISFLTSWDYEQYF
TRBJ1-4 TRBD1 many TRBV5-1 TGCGCCAGTCGGACAGGGGAAAAACTGTTTTTT CASRTGEKLFF
TRBJ2-7 TRBD2 many TRBV6-5 TGTGCCAGCAGTTCTCTCAAGGGGACTAGCCACGAGCAGTACTTC CASSSLKGTSHEQYF
TRBJ1-2 TRBD1 many TRBV15 TGTGCCACCAGCAGAGAACAGGGGGCTTTTGGGGGCTACACCTTC CATSREQGAFGGYTF
TRBJ2-7 TRBD2 many TRBV9 TGTGCCAGCAGCCCTCTGGGGACTATCTACGAGCAGTACTTC CASSPLGTIYEQYF
TRBJ1-2 NA many TRBV28 TGTGCCAGCAGTTTAGCCGGTCGCGTTGGCTACACCTTC CASSLAGRVGYTF
TRBJ1-1 TRBD1 NA TRBV7-8 TGTGCCAGCATCAAAGACAGGGTGAACACTGAAGCTTTCTTT CASIKDRVNTEAFF
TRBJ2-2 NA NA TRBV6-2/TRBV6-3 TGTGCCAGCGGCTCCGCCGGTGCGGGCACCGGGGAGCTGTTTTTT CASGSAGAGTGELFF
TRBJ2-5 TRBD1 NA TRBV5-1 TGCGCCAGCAGCTCGGGGACAGTTAAAGACACCCAGTACTTC CASSSGTVKDTQYF
TRBJ2-3 NA NA TRBV20-1 TGCAGTGCTAGTTGGGGTTCTACGCAGTATTTT CSASWGSTQYF
TRBJ2-1 NA NA TRBV28 TGTGCCAGCGTTCCTGTGGGGGGGGCCACCTACAATGAGCAGTTCTTC CASVPVGGATYNEQFF
TRBJ2-3 NA many TRBV9 TGTGCCAGCAGCGTAGAGGCGAGCCGGCCAGATACGCAGTATTTT CASSVEASRPDTQYF
TRBJ1-2 TRBD1 many TRBV2 TGTGCCAGCAGGGGGGGACAGGGGAAAGGGTATGGCTACACCTTC CASRGGQGKGYGYTF
TRBJ1-1 TRBD1 many TRBV2 TGTGCTAGCCACCGAGAACAGGGGAGGTTGGCTTTCTTT CASHREQGRLAFF
TRBJ1-2 TRBD1 many TRBV6-1 TGTGCCAGCAGTCCAGGGACAGGGAAGCGTGGCTACACCTTC CASSPGTGKRGYTF
TRBJ2-2 NA many TRBV11-2 TGTGCCAGCCCCCAGCCCCTACAGGGCTACACCGGGGAGCTGTTTTTT CASPQPLQGYTGELFF
TRBJ2-3 TRBD2 NA TRBV19 TGTGCCAGTAGTAGCGCGGGAGGGACGTCCAATGAGCAGTATTTT CASSSAGGTSNEQYF
TRBJ1-1 NA NA TRBV18 TGTGCCAGCTCGGCGACAGGTAGGACTGAAGCTTTCTTT CASSATGRTEAFF
TRBJ2-1 NA many TRBV19 TGTGCCAGTAGTATAGAGACCAACAATGAGCAGTTCTTC CASSIETNNEQFF
TRBJ2-1 TRBD2 NA TRBV24-1 TGTGCCACCAGTGGTCCGGGACTAGCGGACGATGAGCAGTTCTTC CATSGPGLADDEQFF